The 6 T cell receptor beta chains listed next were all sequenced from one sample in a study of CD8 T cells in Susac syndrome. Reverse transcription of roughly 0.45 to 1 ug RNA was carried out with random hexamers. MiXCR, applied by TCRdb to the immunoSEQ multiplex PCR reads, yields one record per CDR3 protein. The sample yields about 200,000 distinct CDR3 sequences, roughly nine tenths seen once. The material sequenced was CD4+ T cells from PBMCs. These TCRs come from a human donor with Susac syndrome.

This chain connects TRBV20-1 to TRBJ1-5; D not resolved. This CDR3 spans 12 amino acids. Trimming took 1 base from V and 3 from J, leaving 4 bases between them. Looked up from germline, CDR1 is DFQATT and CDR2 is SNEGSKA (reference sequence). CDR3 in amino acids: CSARGVNQPQHF. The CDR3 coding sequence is TGCAGTGCTAGAGGGGTCAATCAGCCCCAGCATTTT.

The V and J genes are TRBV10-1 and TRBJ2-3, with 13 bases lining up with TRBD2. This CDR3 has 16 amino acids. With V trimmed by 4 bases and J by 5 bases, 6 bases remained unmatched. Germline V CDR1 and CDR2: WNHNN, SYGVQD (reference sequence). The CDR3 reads CASSGGTSGIGDTQYF. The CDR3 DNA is TGCGCCAGCAGTGGCGGGACTAGCGGGATTGGAGATACGCAGTATTTT.

CDR3 in DNA: TGTGCCAGCAGTTTAGACACCGGAGGCAATCAGCCCCAGCATTTT. The encoded protein is CASSLDTGGNQPQHF. The rearrangement links TRBV28 to TRBJ1-5; D is uncertain. V was pared by 2 bases and J by 2 bases, with 10 bases between. From germline, CDR1 is MDHEN and CDR2 SYDVKM. The CDR3 runs to 15 residues.

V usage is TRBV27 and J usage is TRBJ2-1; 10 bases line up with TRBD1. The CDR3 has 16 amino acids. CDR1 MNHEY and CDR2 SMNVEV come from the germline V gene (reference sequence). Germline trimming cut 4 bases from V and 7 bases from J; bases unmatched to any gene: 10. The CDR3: CASSWSGTGVRNEQFF. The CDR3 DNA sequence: TGTGCCAGCAGTTGGTCCGGGACAGGGGTAAGGAATGAGCAGTTCTTC.

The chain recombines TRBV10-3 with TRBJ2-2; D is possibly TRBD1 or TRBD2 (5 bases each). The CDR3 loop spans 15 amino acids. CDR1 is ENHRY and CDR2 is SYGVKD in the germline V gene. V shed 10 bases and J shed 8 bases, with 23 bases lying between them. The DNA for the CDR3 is TGTGCCAACTCGAAGAACGGGGCCCTTTATGGGGAGCTGTTTTTT. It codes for CANSKNGALYGELFF.

As DNA, the CDR3 is TGTGCCAGTAGTATAAAGGCGCGTCAGCCCCAGCATTTT. Protein sequence: CASSIKARQPQHF. The V gene is TRBV19, the J gene TRBJ1-5, with D unresolved. With 2 bases removed from V and 6 bases from J, the gap between germline ends came to 8 bases. The germline V gene has CDR1 LNHDA and CDR2 SQIVND (reference sequence). The CDR3 runs to 13 residues.